The rows below give T cell receptor beta chains drawn from one sample of a study of cytomegalovirus exposure and HLA in healthy donors. The protocol was immunoSEQ multiplex PCR, while the TCRdb copy is restricted to in-frame clones and leaves out a portion. This repertoire comprises just over 40,000 clones; its ten largest clones make up 6% to 6.5%. The specimen was PBMCs. The receptors were gathered from a man aged 25 to 45 in good health and CMV-seronegative. Both conserved end residues are part of each CDR3. D genes are given only for firm matches.

v_gene	d_gene	j_gene	CDR3aa
TRBV11-3	-	TRBJ1-1	CASSPGRGSTEAFF
TRBV2	TRBD2	TRBJ2-7	CASSEPLAGVYEQYF
TRBV6-4	-	TRBJ1-1	CASSHLKTLNTEAFF
TRBV9	TRBD2	TRBJ2-1	CASSTRTSFDEQFF
TRBV7-3	TRBD1	TRBJ2-2	CASSLESPGFQGAGELFF
TRBV9	TRBD2	TRBJ2-7	CASSVGTSGGEQYF
TRBV15	-	TRBJ1-4	CATSRDRAGMELFF
TRBV7-8	-	TRBJ2-4	CASSLSPRSIAKNIQYF
TRBV27	-	TRBJ2-7	CASSSSRGRDYEQYF
TRBV7-3	-	TRBJ1-1	CASSLRDKNTEAFF
TRBV5-6	-	TRBJ1-6	CASSPGTGSPLHF
TRBV18	TRBD2	TRBJ2-1	CASSPLAGGLDSYNEQFF
TRBV25-1	-	TRBJ2-2	CASSSARGTGELFF
TRBV10-3	-	TRBJ2-2	CAISESLTGPGELFF
TRBV7-8	TRBD2	TRBJ2-1	CASSDGTSVDNEQFF
TRBV4-3	-	TRBJ1-4	CASSRGRAPSRLFF
TRBV4-1	-	TRBJ1-6	CASSQSYSNSPLHF
TRBV6-6	-	TRBJ1-5	CASSQGTPELNQHQHF
TRBV5-1	-	TRBJ1-3	CASSREDAISGNTIYF
TRBV7-8	-	TRBJ1-6	CASSLARNSPLPF
TRBV7-9	TRBD1	TRBJ2-7	CASSGRQGMKEQYF
TRBV6-5	TRBD1	TRBJ2-7	CASSYTGQGDEQYF
TRBV6-1	TRBD1	TRBJ2-2	CASMDRASAGELFF
TRBV6-5	-	TRBJ2-1	CASRVADLYNEQFF
TRBV5-1	-	TRBJ1-2	CASSLGMAGEGYGYTF
TRBV4-1	-	TRBJ2-3	CASSQTPDTQYF
TRBV10-3	TRBD1	TRBJ1-2	CAISESMDRVYGYTF
TRBV5-1	TRBD2	TRBJ2-7	CASSSGTSGVDEQYF
TRBV27	-	TRBJ2-7	CASSSSRGGLSSYEQYF
TRBV15	TRBD2	TRBJ2-3	CATSRDRLAGVDTQYF
TRBV5-1	TRBD1	TRBJ2-7	CASSLSGDSSYEQYF
TRBV7-2	-	TRBJ2-2	CASSSLVSLAGELFF
TRBV2	-	TRBJ1-5	CASSERGGYQPQHF
TRBV4-3	TRBD2	TRBJ2-1	CASSQDPAGNNEQFF
TRBV5-6	-	TRBJ2-7	CASSPAYMGQPYEQYF